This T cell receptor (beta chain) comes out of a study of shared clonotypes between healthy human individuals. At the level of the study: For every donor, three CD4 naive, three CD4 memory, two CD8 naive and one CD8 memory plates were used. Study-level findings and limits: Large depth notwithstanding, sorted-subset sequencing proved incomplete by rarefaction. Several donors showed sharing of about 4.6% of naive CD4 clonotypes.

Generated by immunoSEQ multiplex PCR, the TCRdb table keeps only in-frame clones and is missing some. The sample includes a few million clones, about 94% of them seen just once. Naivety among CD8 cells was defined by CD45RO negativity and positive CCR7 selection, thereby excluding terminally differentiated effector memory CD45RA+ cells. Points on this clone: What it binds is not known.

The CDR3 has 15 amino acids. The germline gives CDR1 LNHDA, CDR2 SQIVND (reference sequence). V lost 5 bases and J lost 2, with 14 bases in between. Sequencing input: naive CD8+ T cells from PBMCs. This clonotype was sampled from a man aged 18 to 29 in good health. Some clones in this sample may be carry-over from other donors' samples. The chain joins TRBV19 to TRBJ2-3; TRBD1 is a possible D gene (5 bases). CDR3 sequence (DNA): TGTGCCAGTAGTCCTCAGGGTCTTTTCACAGATACGCAGTATTTT. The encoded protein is CASSPQGLFTDTQYF.